What follows are 12 T cell receptor beta chains derived from one specimen sequenced in a study of cytomegalovirus exposure and HLA in healthy donors. It was with 60 Vbeta and 13 Jbeta primers that the PCR ran. The repertoire was sequenced with immunoSEQ multiplex PCR; TCRdb's copy has only in-frame clones and lacks some. Of 150,000 to 180,000 clones detected, 60% to 85% appear once; the ten largest clones hold approximately 4%. The source material was PBMCs. Receptors were obtained from a woman between 40 and 55 years old in good health and CMV-seronegative.

The table lists this clone with a few counts. The chain links TRBV7-9 to TRBJ2-1; no clear D gene. Trimming pared 5 bases from V and 15 bases from J, leaving 11 bases between. This CDR3 region has 10 residues. In germline, CDR1 is SEHNR, CDR2 FQNEAQ (reference sequence). The CDR3 region has the DNA TGTGCCAGCAGCCCTACCGCACCGTTCTTC. This sequence encodes CASSPTAPFF.

This clone was found once. The genes are TRBV9 and TRBJ2-2; TRBD2 agrees at 10 bases. Germline trimming cut 5 bases from V and 6 bases from J; bases unmatched to any gene: 7. Germline loops: CDR1 SGDLS, CDR2 YYNGEE. This CDR3 is 15 amino acids long. The CDR3 loop is CASRGGTSESGELFF. The CDR3 nucleotides are TGTGCCAGCAGAGGGGGGACTAGCGAGTCCGGGGAGCTGTTTTTT. Complete variable domain (other parts from reference TRBV9 and TRBJ2-2): DSGVTQTPKHLITATGQRVTLRCSPRSGDLSVYWYQQSLDQGLQFLIQYYNGEERAKGNILERFSAQQFPDLHSELNLSSLELGDSALYFCASRGGTSESGELFFGEGSRLTVL.

This clone was counted only a few times. This chain connects TRBV30 to TRBJ2-7, with D possibly matching TRBD2 (6 bases). Trimming took 2 bases from V and 4 from J, leaving 9 bases between them. The CDR3 covers 12 residues. Per germline, CDR1 GTSNPN and CDR2 SVGIG (reference sequence). CDR3 in amino acids: CAWSPTSYEQYF. CDR3 DNA: TGTGCCTGGAGTCCGACTAGTTACGAGCAGTACTTC.

The chain links TRBV27 to TRBJ2-7; 7 positions agree with TRBD1. The V and J ends lost 7 bases and 0 bases, in that order; junction bases with no gene match: 9. Germline-derived CDR1 and CDR2 are MNHEY and SMNVEV (reference sequence). CDR3 length: 15 amino acids. CDR3 residues: CASTPRGGPSYEQYF. For the CDR3, the DNA is TGTGCCAGCACCCCACGAGGGGGCCCCTCCTACGAGCAGTACTTC.

This sequence joins TRBV5-1 and TRBJ2-7; possible D gene TRBD1, 5 bases. Per germline, CDR1 SGHRS and CDR2 YFSETQ. V lost 4 bases and J lost 7, with 27 bases in between. The CDR3 extends over 17 amino acids. The CDR3 DNA follows: TGCGCCAGCAGCGTGAGTAACCCGACAGCCCGCGCGGTAGAGCAGTACTTC. It is translated as CASSVSNPTARAVEQYF.

The chain has TRBV7-6 and TRBJ1-1; D call uncertain. Trimming removed 8 bases at V and 1 base at J, with 17 bases between. Germline V gene lookup returns CDR1 SGHVS and CDR2 FNYEAQ. This CDR3 is 15 amino acids long. CDR3 sequence (DNA): TGTGCCAGCGGAGAGTCTAGCGGAACGAACACTGAAGCTTTCTTT. Amino acids: CASGESSGTNTEAFF.

The V call is TRBV10-2, the J call TRBJ1-5, with 9 bases aligning to TRBD1. Germline V CDR1 and CDR2: WSHSY, SAAADI. V was pared by 0 bases and J by 1 base, with 4 bases of the junction left unmatched. This CDR3 is 17 amino acids long. For the CDR3, the DNA is TGCGCCAGCAGTGAGTCGGGGACAGGGATAAGCAATCAGCCCCAGCATTTT. This codes for CASSESGTGISNQPQHF.

This clone was observed a single time. This sequence joins TRBV30 and TRBJ1-4, with D perhaps matching TRBD1 (5 bases). This CDR3 region has 16 residues. Trimming left V 0 bases short and J 0 bases short, with 11 bases between. Germline CDR1 reads GTSNPN; CDR2 reads SVGIG (reference sequence). Here the CDR3 reads CAWSVTTGATNEKLFF. The CDR3 bases are TGTGCCTGGAGTGTTACGACGGGGGCAACTAATGAAAAACTGTTTTTT.

A word on this clone: At the DNA level, this CDR3 is encoded by other sequences in the same sample as well. The chain uses TRBV29-1 and TRBJ1-2; the D gene is possibly TRBD1 (5 bases). The CDR3 runs to 13 residues. The germline V gene has CDR1 SQVTM and CDR2 ANQGSEA. The V end was cut by 4 bases, the J end by 6 bases, with 15 bases between. The CDR3 DNA sequence: TGCAGCGTTGGGGGCAGGCCTGGGAATGGCTACACCTTC. Amino acids: CSVGGRPGNGYTF.

This chain joins TRBV29-1 and TRBJ2-1; 7 bases fit TRBD1. CDR3 length: 14 residues. Germline CDR1 reads SQVTM; CDR2 reads ANQGSEA. With 4 bases clipped from V and 2 bases from J, the junction kept 5 bases outside the gene matches. The CDR3 sequence is CSVVGGDPYNEQFF. Here the CDR3 DNA reads TGCAGCGTTGTAGGGGGCGACCCCTACAATGAGCAGTTCTTC.

This clone was detected a few times. V gene TRBV29-1 combines with J gene TRBJ1-4; D is unclear. The germline gives CDR1 SQVTM, CDR2 ANQGSEA. V dropped 6 bases and J dropped 7 bases, with 9 bases sitting between them. This CDR3 spans 11 amino acids. The chain's CDR3 is CSVVRGEKLFF. The CDR3 region has the DNA TGCAGCGTGGTCCGGGGTGAAAAACTGTTTTTT.

The gene calls are TRBV4-2 and TRBJ2-7; TRBD1 agrees at 9 bases. Germline-derived CDR1 and CDR2 are LGHNA and YNFKEQ. V lost 4 bases, J lost 2 bases, and 3 bases stayed unmatched. The CDR3 sequence is 14 residues long. This CDR3 reads CASSPGTGTYEQYF. In DNA form, the CDR3 reads TGTGCCAGCAGCCCCGGGACAGGGACCTACGAGCAGTACTTC.